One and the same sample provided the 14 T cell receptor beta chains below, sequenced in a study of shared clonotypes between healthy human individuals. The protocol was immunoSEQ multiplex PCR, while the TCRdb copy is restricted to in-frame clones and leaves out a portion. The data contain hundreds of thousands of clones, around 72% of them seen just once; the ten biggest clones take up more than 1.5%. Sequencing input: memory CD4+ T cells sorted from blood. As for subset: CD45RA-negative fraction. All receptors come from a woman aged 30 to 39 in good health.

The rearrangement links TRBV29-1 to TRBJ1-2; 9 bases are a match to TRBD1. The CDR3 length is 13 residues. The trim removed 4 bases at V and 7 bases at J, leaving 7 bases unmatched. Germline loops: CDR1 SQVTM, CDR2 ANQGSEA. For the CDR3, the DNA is TGCAGCGTTGGAGACGGACAGGGGTCTGGCTACACCTTC. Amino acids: CSVGDGQGSGYTF.

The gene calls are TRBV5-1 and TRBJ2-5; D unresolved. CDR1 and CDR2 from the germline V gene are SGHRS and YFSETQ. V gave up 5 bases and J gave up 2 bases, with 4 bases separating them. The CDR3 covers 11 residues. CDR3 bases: TGCGCCAGCAGATATCAAGAGACCCAGTACTTC. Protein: CASRYQETQYF.

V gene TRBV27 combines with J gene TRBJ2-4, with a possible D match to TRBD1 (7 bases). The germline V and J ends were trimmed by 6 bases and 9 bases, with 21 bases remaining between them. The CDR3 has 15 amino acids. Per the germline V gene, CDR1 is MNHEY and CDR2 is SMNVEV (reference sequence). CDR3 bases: TGTGCCAGCAGACGGAGGGGGCTAGCGTGGGCCATTCAGTACTTC. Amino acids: CASRRRGLAWAIQYF.

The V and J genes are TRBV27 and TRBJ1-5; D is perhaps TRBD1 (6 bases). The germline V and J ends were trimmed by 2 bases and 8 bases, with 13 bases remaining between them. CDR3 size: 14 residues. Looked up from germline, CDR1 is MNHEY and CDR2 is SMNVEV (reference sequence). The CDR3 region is CASSLAGVPKPQHF. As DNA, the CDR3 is TGTGCCAGCAGTTTAGCAGGGGTCCCCAAGCCCCAGCATTTT.

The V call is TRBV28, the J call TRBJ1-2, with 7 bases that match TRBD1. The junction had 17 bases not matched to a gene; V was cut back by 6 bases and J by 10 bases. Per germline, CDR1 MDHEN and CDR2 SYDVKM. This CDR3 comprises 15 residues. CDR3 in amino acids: CASSLARTGFLVYTF. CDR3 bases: TGTGCCAGCAGCCTTGCCAGGACAGGATTTTTAGTCTACACCTTC.

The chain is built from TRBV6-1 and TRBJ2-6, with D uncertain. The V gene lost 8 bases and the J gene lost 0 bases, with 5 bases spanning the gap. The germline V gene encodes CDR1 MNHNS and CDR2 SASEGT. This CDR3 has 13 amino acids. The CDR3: CASADSGANVLTF. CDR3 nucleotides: TGTGCCAGCGCCGACTCTGGGGCCAACGTCCTGACTTTC.

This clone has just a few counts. DNA for the CDR3: TGTGCCAGCAGCAGAGACTTGATTAGCACAGATACGCAGTATTTT. It codes for CASSRDLISTDTQYF. The chain has TRBV5-8 and TRBJ2-3; D is uncertain. CDR1 is SGHTS, CDR2 YDEGEE, per germline. V was shortened by 4 bases and J by 0 bases, with 12 bases between the two germline ends. The CDR3 is 15 residues long.

The CDR3 DNA is TGTGCCAGCAGCCCCTTCCCCCCAGGAAGGTTGAACACTGAAGCTTTCTTT. It yields the protein CASSPFPPGRLNTEAFF. J is TRBJ1-1 and V is TRBV11-1; D uncertain. Germline CDR1 SGHAT, CDR2 FQDESV (reference sequence). V was clipped by 5 bases and J by 0 bases, with 19 bases between them. This CDR3 has 17 amino acids. The complete variable domain, with remaining parts taken from reference TRBV11-1 and TRBJ1-1, reads EAEVAQSPRYKITEKSQAVAFWCDPISGHATLYWYRQILGQGPELLVQFQDESVVDDSQLPKDRFSAERLKGVDSTLKIQPAELGDSAMYLCASSPFPPGRLNTEAFFGQGTRLTVV.

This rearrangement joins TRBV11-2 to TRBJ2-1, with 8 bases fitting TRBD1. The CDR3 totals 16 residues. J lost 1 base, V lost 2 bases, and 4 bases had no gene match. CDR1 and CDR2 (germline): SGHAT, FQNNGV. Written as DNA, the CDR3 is TGTGCCAGCAGCTTACTCCGGGACAGGTCCTACAATGAGCAGTTCTTC. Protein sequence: CASSLLRDRSYNEQFF. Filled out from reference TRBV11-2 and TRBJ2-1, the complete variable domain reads EAGVAQSPRYKIIEKRQSVAFWCNPISGHATLYWYQQILGQGPKLLIQFQNNGVVDDSQLPKDRFSAERLKGVDSTLKIQPAKLEDSAVYLCASSLLRDRSYNEQFFGPGTRLTVL.

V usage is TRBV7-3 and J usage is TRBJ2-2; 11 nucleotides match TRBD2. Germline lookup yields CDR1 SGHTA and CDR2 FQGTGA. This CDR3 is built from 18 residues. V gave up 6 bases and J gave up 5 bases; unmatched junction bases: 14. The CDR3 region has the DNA TGTGCCAGCAGGGGACAGGGTACTCTAGCGGGAGGAACCGGGGAGCTGTTTTTT. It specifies CASRGQGTLAGGTGELFF. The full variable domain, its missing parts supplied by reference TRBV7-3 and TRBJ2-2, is GAGVSQTPSNKVTEKGKYVELRCDPISGHTALYWYRQSLGQGPEFLIYFQGTGAADDSGLPNDRFFAVRPEGSVSTLKIQRTERGDSAVYLCASRGQGTLAGGTGELFFGEGSRLTVL.

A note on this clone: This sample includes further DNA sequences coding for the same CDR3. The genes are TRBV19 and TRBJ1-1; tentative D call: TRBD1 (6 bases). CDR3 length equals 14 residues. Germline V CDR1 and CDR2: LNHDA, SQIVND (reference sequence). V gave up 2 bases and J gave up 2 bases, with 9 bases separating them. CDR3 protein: CASSIKGGNTEAFF. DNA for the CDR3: TGTGCCAGTAGTATAAAGGGGGGCAACACTGAAGCTTTCTTT.

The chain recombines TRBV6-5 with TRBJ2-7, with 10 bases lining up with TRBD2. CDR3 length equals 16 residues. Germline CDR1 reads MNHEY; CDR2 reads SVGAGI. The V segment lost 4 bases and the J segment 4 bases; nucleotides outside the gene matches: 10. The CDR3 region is CASSSLGLAVTYEQYF. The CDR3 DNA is TGTGCCAGCAGTTCCCTAGGACTAGCGGTCACATACGAGCAGTACTTC.

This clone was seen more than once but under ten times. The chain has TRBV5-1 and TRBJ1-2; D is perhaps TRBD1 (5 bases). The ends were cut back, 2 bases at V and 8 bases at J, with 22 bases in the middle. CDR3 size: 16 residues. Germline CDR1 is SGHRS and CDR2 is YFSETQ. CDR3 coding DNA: TGCGCCAGCAGCTTAGACAACAGGCAGGAAAGTCCAGGCTACACCTTC. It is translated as CASSLDNRQESPGYTF.

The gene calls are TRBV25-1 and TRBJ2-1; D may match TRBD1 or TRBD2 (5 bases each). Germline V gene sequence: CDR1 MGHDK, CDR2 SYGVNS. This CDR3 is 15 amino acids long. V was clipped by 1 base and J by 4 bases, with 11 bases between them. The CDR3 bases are TGTGCCAGCAGTGAATCCGAGAGGGGTTACAATGAGCAGTTCTTC. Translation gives CASSESERGYNEQFF.